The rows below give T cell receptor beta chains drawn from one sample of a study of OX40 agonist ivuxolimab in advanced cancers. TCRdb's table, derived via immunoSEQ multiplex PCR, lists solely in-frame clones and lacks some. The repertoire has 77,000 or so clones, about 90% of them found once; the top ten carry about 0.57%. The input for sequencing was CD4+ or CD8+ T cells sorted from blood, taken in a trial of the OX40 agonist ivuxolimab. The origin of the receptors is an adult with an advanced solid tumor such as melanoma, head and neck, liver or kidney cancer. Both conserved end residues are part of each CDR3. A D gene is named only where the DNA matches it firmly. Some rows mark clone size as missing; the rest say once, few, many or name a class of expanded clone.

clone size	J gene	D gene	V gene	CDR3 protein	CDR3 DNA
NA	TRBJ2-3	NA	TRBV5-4	CASSSPNTGLTDTQYF	TGTGCCAGCAGCTCGCCCAATACCGGGCTAACAGATACGCAGTATTTT
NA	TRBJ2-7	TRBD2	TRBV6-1	CASRVGLAGRYEQYF	TGTGCCAGCAGGGTGGGACTAGCGGGGAGATACGAGCAGTACTTC
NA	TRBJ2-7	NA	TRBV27	CASSFSTGPYEQYF	TGTGCCAGCAGTTTTTCCACAGGACCCTACGAGCAGTACTTC
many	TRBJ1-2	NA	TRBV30	CAWSRGRERNYGYTF	TGTGCCTGGAGCCGGGGAAGGGAACGGAACTATGGCTACACCTTC
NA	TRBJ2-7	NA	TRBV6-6	CASGRGETYEQYF	TGTGCCAGCGGACGGGGAGAGACCTACGAGCAGTACTTC
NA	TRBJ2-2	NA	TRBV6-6	CASSPRGAANTGELFF	TGTGCCAGCAGTCCCAGGGGGGCTGCGAACACCGGGGAGCTGTTTTTT
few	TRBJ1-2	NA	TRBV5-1	CASGSQTGPYGYTF	TGCGCCAGCGGATCACAAACAGGTCCATATGGCTACACCTTC
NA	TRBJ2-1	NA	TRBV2	CASSETTYNEQFF	TGTGCCAGCAGTGAGACTACCTACAATGAGCAGTTCTTC
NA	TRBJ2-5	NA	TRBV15	CATSERGRVGLETQYF	TGTGCCACCAGCGAGAGGGGCAGGGTGGGTTTGGAGACCCAGTACTTC
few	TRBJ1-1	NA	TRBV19	CASIPDKQHEAFF	TGTGCCAGTATCCCGGACAAACAGCATGAAGCTTTCTTT